A single sample gave rise to the 25 T cell receptor beta chains below, sequenced in a study of T cell responses to AZD1222 COVID-19 vaccine (dated by TCRdb to about 2021). The library was made by the immunoSEQ multiplex PCR assay. The table was pulled from immuneACCESS by TCRdb, which kept in-frame rearrangements only. Such tables lose some clones; where checked, under half of the loss comes from unresolved V genes, and the rest has no known cause. The sample table contains 86,000 or so clones; only one count was recorded for 70% to 90% of them. The ten largest clonotypes hold approximately 5.6% of the sample. What this sample's time point label stands for: about 28 days (+/-7) after the second vaccine dose. Source: peripheral blood, taken 28 days after the second AZD1222 dose. The receptor source for this set is an adult who received the AZD1222 COVID-19 vaccine.

This chain joins TRBV10-3 and TRBJ1-1, with D possibly TRBD1 on 5 matching bases. V lost 2 bases to trimming and J lost 0 bases, with 13 bases between them. The CDR3 contains 16 residues. The V gene's germline CDR1 is ENHRY and CDR2 SYGVKD. CDR3 residues: CAISEPGGPMNTEAFF. In nucleotides, the CDR3 is TGTGCCATCAGTGAGCCCGGGGGACCCATGAACACTGAAGCTTTCTTT.

This chain connects TRBV30 to TRBJ2-6; TRBD1 is a possible D gene (6 bases). The V and J ends lost 5 bases and 3 bases respectively, with 11 bases between them. Per germline, CDR1 GTSNPN and CDR2 SVGIG (reference sequence). This CDR3 has 14 residues. Written as DNA, the CDR3 is TGTGCCTGGGAACCAGGGGTTGGGGCCAACGTCCTGACTTTC. It translates to CAWEPGVGANVLTF.

The chain links TRBV30 to TRBJ2-1, with 9 positions matching TRBD2. The germline CDR1 and CDR2 sequences are GTSNPN and SVGIG (reference sequence). This CDR3 region has 13 residues. CDR3: CASSGRSNNEQFF. The CDR3 nucleotides read TGTGCTTCAAGCGGGAGGTCCAACAATGAGCAGTTCTTC.

This chain uses TRBV5-1 with TRBJ2-5; the D is unclear. V lost 4 bases to trimming and J lost 0 bases, with 10 bases between them. The CDR3 has 14 amino acids. The germline CDR1 and CDR2 sequences are SGHRS and YFSETQ. The CDR3 loop reads CASSRDWNQETQYF. CDR3 sequence (DNA): TGCGCCAGCAGCCGCGACTGGAACCAAGAGACCCAGTACTTC.

The DNA of the CDR3 is TGTGCCAGCAGCTTAAAGTCTAGGGGGGAGACCCAGTACTTC. Protein product: CASSLKSRGETQYF. V gene TRBV7-3 combines with J gene TRBJ2-5, with D possibly TRBD1 on 6 matching bases. Trimming pared 1 base from V and 5 bases from J, leaving 11 bases between. The length of the CDR3 is 14 residues. Per germline, CDR1 SGHTA and CDR2 FQGTGA.

V usage is TRBV27 and J usage is TRBJ2-7; 9 nucleotides match TRBD1. In germline, CDR1 is MNHEY, CDR2 SMNVEV (reference sequence). J was trimmed by 7 bases and V by 6 bases; bases with no gene match: 16. The CDR3 runs to 16 residues. In DNA, the CDR3 is TGTGCCAGCAGCCGAACAGGGGGCGCATTTCCCCGGGAGCAGTACTTC. Translated: CASSRTGGAFPREQYF.

The chain carries TRBV19 and TRBJ2-7; D is perhaps TRBD1 (6 bases). CDR1 LNHDA and CDR2 SQIVND come from the germline V gene (reference sequence). CDR3 length: 13 residues. Trimming cost V 9 bases and J 5 bases, with 17 bases left between them. The CDR3 region has the DNA TGTGCCAGCAAACAGGGTGGTCGTGACGAGCAGTACTTC. Amino acid sequence: CASKQGGRDEQYF.

J is TRBJ2-1 and V is TRBV5-4, with 7 bases identical to TRBD2. The V segment lost 4 bases and the J segment 1 base; nucleotides outside the gene matches: 11. Germline V gene data show CDR1 as SGHNT and CDR2 as YYREEE (reference sequence). CDR3 length equals 17 residues. This chain's CDR3 is CASSLLGGSVSYNEQFF. The DNA for the CDR3 is TGTGCCAGCAGCCTCTTAGGCGGGAGCGTTTCCTACAATGAGCAGTTCTTC.

The table lists this clone with a count of one. This chain uses TRBV5-1 with TRBJ1-5; a possible D gene is TRBD1 (6 bases). V lost 0 bases to trimming and J lost 6 bases, with 13 bases between them. Looked up from germline, CDR1 is SGHRS and CDR2 is YFSETQ. The CDR3 sequence is 15 residues long. CDR3 protein: CASSLESGAAQPQHF. CDR3 DNA: TGCGCCAGCAGCTTGGAATCAGGGGCGGCTCAGCCCCAGCATTTT.

This clone was counted between two and nine times. Additional DNA sequences in this sample encode the identical CDR3. CDR3 sequence (DNA): TGTGCCAGTAGTATAAGCAATCAGCCCCAGCATTTT. Residues: CASSISNQPQHF. The J gene is TRBJ1-5, the V gene TRBV19; no clear D gene. Trimming shortened V by 2 bases and J by 1 base, and 0 bases separated the two germline ends. This CDR3 is built from 12 residues. In germline, CDR1 is LNHDA, CDR2 SQIVND (reference sequence).

This clone was observed a handful of times. This chain uses TRBV30 with TRBJ1-3; D call uncertain. V gave up 8 bases and J gave up 0 bases, with 14 bases separating them. This CDR3 spans 14 amino acids. In germline, CDR1 is GTSNPN, CDR2 SVGIG (reference sequence). CDR3 DNA sequence: TGTGCCAGCCTCCGGGCCCCCTCTGGAAACACCATATATTTT. This encodes CASLRAPSGNTIYF. The full variable domain, its missing parts supplied by reference TRBV30 and TRBJ1-3, is SQTIHQWPATLVQPVGSPLSLECTVEGTSNPNLYWYRQAAGRGLQLLFYSVGIGQISSEVPQNLSASRPQDRQFILSSKKLLLSDSGFYLCASLRAPSGNTIYFGEGSWLTVV.

In DNA, the CDR3 is TGCGCCAGCAGTGAAATGGCAGGGAGGACAGATACGCAGTATTTT. Protein product: CASSEMAGRTDTQYF. The gene calls are TRBV10-1 and TRBJ2-3; D is possibly TRBD2 (6 bases). The CDR3 runs 15 residues. V lost 3 bases and J 3 bases, leaving 13 bases between the germline ends. Germline CDR1 and CDR2: WNHNN and SYGVQD (reference sequence).

The chain employs TRBV2 and TRBJ2-5; D may be TRBD2 (5 bases). Trimming shortened V by 3 bases and J by 5 bases, and 13 bases separated the two germline ends. CDR3 length: 14 amino acids. Germline lookup yields CDR1 SNHLY and CDR2 FYNNEI. CDR3 bases: TGTGCCAGCAGTGAGAGAGAGGGAGAGGAGACCCAGTACTTC. This sequence encodes CASSEREGEETQYF.

The chain combines TRBV11-2 with TRBJ1-6, with D tentatively TRBD1 (6 bases). Germline lookup yields CDR1 SGHAT and CDR2 FQNNGV. The CDR3 has 17 residues. Trimming pared 5 bases from V and 8 bases from J, leaving 22 bases between. The CDR3 loop is CASSPIRGGVGDSPLHF. The CDR3 region has the DNA TGTGCCAGCAGCCCAATCCGAGGGGGGGTCGGGGATTCACCCCTCCACTTT.

V and J are TRBV20-1 and TRBJ2-5, with 12 bases matching TRBD2. The CDR3 contains 15 residues. From germline, CDR1 is DFQATT and CDR2 SNEGSKA (reference sequence). V was clipped by 3 bases and J by 5 bases; unmatched bases: 7. CDR3 amino acids: CSASLAGGPYETQYF. CDR3 DNA sequence: TGCAGTGCTAGTCTAGCGGGAGGGCCTTACGAGACCCAGTACTTC.

The gene calls are TRBV6-5 and TRBJ2-7; 7 bases fit TRBD1. The CDR3 runs to 15 residues. Germline CDR1 is MNHEY and CDR2 is SVGAGI. The V gene end was trimmed by 2 bases and the J gene end by 0 bases; junction bases not matched to a gene: 4. CDR3 in DNA: TGTGCCAGCAGTTACCGCAACAGGGGCTCCTACGAGCAGTACTTC. Its translation: CASSYRNRGSYEQYF.

V and J are TRBV27 and TRBJ1-1; maybe TRBD1 (5 bases). The CDR3 covers 13 residues. The germline CDR1 and CDR2 sequences are MNHEY and SMNVEV (reference sequence). The V and J ends lost 4 bases and 3 bases respectively, with 9 bases between them. The CDR3 DNA is TGTGCCAGCAGTTGGCAGGGTGACACTGAAGCTTTCTTT. It yields the protein CASSWQGDTEAFF.

CDR3 loop: CASSEVPGIHLHF. CDR3 in DNA: TGTGCCAGCAGTGAAGTGCCGGGGATACACCTCCACTTT. The V gene is TRBV6-1, the J gene TRBJ1-6; the D is unclear. Germline CDR1 reads MNHNS; CDR2 reads SASEGT. V dropped 1 base and J dropped 15 bases, with 13 bases sitting between them. CDR3 size: 13 residues.

The chain carries TRBV5-1 and TRBJ1-2; 7 bases are shared with TRBD1. This CDR3 region has 15 residues. With V trimmed by 6 bases and J by 2 bases, 10 bases remained unmatched. From germline, CDR1 is SGHRS and CDR2 YFSETQ. This CDR3 is CASTLPGQKNYGYTF. The CDR3 bases are TGCGCCAGCACTCTCCCGGGACAGAAAAACTATGGCTACACCTTC.

This chain uses TRBV2 with TRBJ2-3, with TRBD1 identical over 7 bases. This CDR3 is 12 amino acids long. Germline V gene lookup returns CDR1 SNHLY and CDR2 FYNNEI. The ends lost 6 bases at V and 5 bases at J; junction bases unmatched: 2. CDR3: CASRNRGDTQYF. The CDR3, as DNA: TGTGCCAGCAGGAACAGGGGAGATACGCAGTATTTT. Filled out from reference TRBV2 and TRBJ2-3, the complete variable domain reads EPEVTQTPSHQVTQMGQEVILRCVPISNHLYFYWYRQILGQKVEFLVSFYNNEISEKSEIFDDQFSVERPDGSNFTLKIRSTKLEDSAMYFCASRNRGDTQYFGPGTRLTVL.

In its sample, this clone was seen once. J is TRBJ2-7 and V is TRBV11-2, with 8 nucleotides matching TRBD1. In germline, CDR1 is SGHAT, CDR2 FQNNGV. The CDR3 consists of 13 residues. Trimming at V came to 6 bases and at J to 5 bases, leaving 6 bases not matched to a gene. The CDR3 nucleotides read TGTGCCAGCAGGGACAGGGCTGAGCACGAGCAGTACTTC. Translation: CASRDRAEHEQYF.

This chain links TRBV6-5 with TRBJ2-1, with 11 bases lining up with TRBD2. The V gene end was trimmed by 7 bases and the J gene end by 8 bases; junction bases not matched to a gene: 7. In germline, CDR1 is MNHEY, CDR2 SVGAGI. This CDR3 has 14 amino acids. The CDR3 region has the DNA TGTGCCAGCAAACTAGCGGGAGAGATCGATGAGCAGTTCTTC. It translates to CASKLAGEIDEQFF.

V is TRBV27 and J is TRBJ2-5; 8 bases are shared with TRBD2. V lost 3 bases, J lost 5 bases, and 5 bases stayed unmatched. Per the germline V gene, CDR1 is MNHEY and CDR2 is SMNVEV (reference sequence). This CDR3 comprises 14 residues. The CDR3 protein is CASSLGLGGETQYF. The CDR3 nucleotides read TGTGCCAGCAGTTTGGGACTAGGTGGCGAGACCCAGTACTTC.

The chain recombines TRBV25-1 with TRBJ1-1, with 7 nucleotides matching TRBD1. The V gene end was trimmed by 5 bases and the J gene end by 6 bases; junction bases not matched to a gene: 9. The CDR3 runs to 14 residues. CDR1 MGHDK and CDR2 SYGVNS come from the germline V gene. For the CDR3, the DNA is TGTGCCAGCAGTTTTTCCGGGACAGCCTCTGAAGCTTTCTTT. Amino acid sequence: CASSFSGTASEAFF. Full variable domain (missing parts from reference TRBV25-1 and TRBJ1-1): EADIYQTPRYLVIGTGKKITLECSQTMGHDKMYWYQQDPGMELHLIHYSYGVNSTEKGDLSSESTVSRIRTEHFPLTLESARPSHTSQYLCASSFSGTASEAFFGQGTRLTVV.

The chain has TRBV7-2 and TRBJ2-5, with 8 bases matching TRBD1. V lost 1 base and J lost 6; bases outside the gene matches: 7. CDR1 is SGHTA and CDR2 is FQGNSA in the germline V gene. The CDR3 is made up of 15 amino acids. The CDR3 DNA reads TGTGCCAGCAGCTTAGGTTGGCAGGGGGCGCAGACCCAGTACTTC. This sequence encodes CASSLGWQGAQTQYF.